The rows below give T cell receptor beta chains drawn from one sample of a study of PD-L1 blockade in urothelial cancer. Profiling relied on immunoSEQ multiplex PCR, and the TCRdb table lists in-frame clones only, not all of them. The sample consists of more than 60,000 clones, around nine tenths of them appearing once. The sample here was PBMCs, taken around atezolizumab (anti-PD-L1) treatment. The receptors come from a man aged 55-75 years with urothelial cancer. Both conserved end residues are part of each CDR3. Some rows mark clone size as missing; the rest say once, few, many or name a class of expanded clone.

clone_size	v_call	j_call	cdr3_aa
-	TRBV29-1	TRBJ2-7	CSVVSYEQYF
-	TRBV10-3	TRBJ1-2	CAISILGTLGYTF
-	TRBV23-1	TRBJ1-1	CASAYGQANTEAFF
few	TRBV7-3	TRBJ2-1	CASSSLAGGPNEQFF
-	TRBV2	TRBJ2-3	CASSARDRGDTQYF
-	TRBV19	TRBJ2-7	CASSTDRSGEQYF
once	TRBV6-5	TRBJ2-3	CASRAAGDTQYF
-	TRBV10-2	TRBJ2-7	CASSAAGYHEQYF
-	TRBV30	TRBJ1-5	CAWSAGGSRNQPQHF
-	TRBV4-2	TRBJ2-7	CASSRTDRLSATEQYF
-	TRBV10-3	TRBJ2-7	CAISEGGVLFYEQYF
-	TRBV10-2	TRBJ2-7	CASSNRGKSSYEQYF
-	TRBV5-5	TRBJ2-1	CASSLLGAIAYNEQFF
few	TRBV19	TRBJ2-3	CASKAGTGTDTQYF
once	TRBV5-1	TRBJ2-3	CASSSGGLTDTQYF
few	TRBV30	TRBJ1-2	CAWSKDSYGYTF
-	TRBV4-2	TRBJ1-2	CASSQSEGINYGYTF
-	TRBV6-6	TRBJ2-2	CASSYLLAGNTGELFF
-	TRBV2	TRBJ1-2	CASKTGTFYGYTF
-	TRBV27	TRBJ1-4	CASSLLGTGNEKLFF